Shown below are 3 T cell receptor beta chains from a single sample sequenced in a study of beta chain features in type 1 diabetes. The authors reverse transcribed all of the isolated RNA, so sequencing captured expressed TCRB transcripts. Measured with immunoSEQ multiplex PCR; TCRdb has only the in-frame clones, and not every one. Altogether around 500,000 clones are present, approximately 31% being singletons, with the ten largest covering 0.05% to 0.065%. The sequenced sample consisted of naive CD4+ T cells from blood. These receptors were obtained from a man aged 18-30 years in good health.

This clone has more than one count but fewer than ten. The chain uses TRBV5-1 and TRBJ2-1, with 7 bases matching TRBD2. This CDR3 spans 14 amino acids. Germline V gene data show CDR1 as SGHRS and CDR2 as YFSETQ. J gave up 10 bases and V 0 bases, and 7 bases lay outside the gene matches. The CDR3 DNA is TGCGCCAGCAGCTTGGGAGTGACAGCGGGAGAGCAGTTCTTC. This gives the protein CASSLGVTAGEQFF.

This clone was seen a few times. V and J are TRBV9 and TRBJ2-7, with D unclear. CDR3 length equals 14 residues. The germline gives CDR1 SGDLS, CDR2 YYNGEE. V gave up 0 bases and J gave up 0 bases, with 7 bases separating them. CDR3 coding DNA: TGTGCCAGCAGCGTAGACTGGACCTCCTACGAGCAGTACTTC. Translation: CASSVDWTSYEQYF.

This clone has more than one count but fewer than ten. The CDR3, as DNA: TGTGCCTGGAATTCCGGGACAGGGGCGAAAGGCTACACCTTC. Protein product: CAWNSGTGAKGYTF. V usage is TRBV30 and J usage is TRBJ1-2; 10 nucleotides align to TRBD1. The junction had 10 bases not matched to a gene; V was cut back by 4 bases and J by 8 bases. Per germline, CDR1 GTSNPN and CDR2 SVGIG (reference sequence). CDR3 size: 14 residues.